Below are 16 T cell receptor beta chains sequenced from a single sample in a study of blood T cell repertoires in COVID-19. The data were produced by immunoSEQ multiplex PCR, yet TCRdb's version contains in-frame clones alone and is incomplete. The table shows 300,000 to 500,000 clones, with around 89% occurring only once. The material sequenced was PBMCs or T cells enriched from blood (not recorded which). The receptors shown here come from a woman aged 30 to 39 with acute COVID-19.

The rearrangement links TRBV5-1 to TRBJ2-7, with 11 bases fitting TRBD2. Germline lookup yields CDR1 SGHRS and CDR2 YFSETQ. V shed 4 bases, J shed 0 bases, and the junction held 18 bases outside the gene matches. The CDR3 has 20 residues. CDR3 nucleotides: TGCGCCAGCAGCCAACTAACGATGGCGAGACTAGCGGGGAGCTCCTACGAGCAGTACTTC. Protein product: CASSQLTMARLAGSSYEQYF. Supplemented by reference TRBV5-1 and TRBJ2-7, the full variable domain reads KAGVTQTPRYLIKTRGQQVTLSCSPISGHRSVSWYQQTPGQGLQFLFEYFSETQRNKGNFPGRFSGRQFSNSRSEMNVSTLELGDSALYLCASSQLTMARLAGSSYEQYFGPGTRLTVT.

The chain uses TRBV19 and TRBJ2-7; 7 bases are a match to TRBD1. The germline CDR1 and CDR2 sequences are LNHDA and SQIVND (reference sequence). V lost 4 bases, J lost 2 bases, and 11 bases stayed unmatched. The CDR3 sequence is 16 residues long. The CDR3 loop is CASSRSNRGKTYEQYF. CDR3 nucleotide sequence: TGTGCCAGTAGTAGATCAAACAGGGGTAAGACCTACGAGCAGTACTTC.

This clone has just one count. This chain joins TRBV5-1 and TRBJ1-4; D gene uncertain. Trimming shortened V by 4 bases and J by 3 bases, and 10 bases separated the two germline ends. The germline gives CDR1 SGHRS, CDR2 YFSETQ. This CDR3 has 14 amino acids. This CDR3 is CASSRDGANEKLFF. Written as DNA, the CDR3 is TGCGCCAGCAGCCGGGATGGGGCTAATGAAAAACTGTTTTTT.

The chain combines TRBV7-3 with TRBJ2-3, with D perhaps TRBD2 (6 bases). Germline V CDR1 and CDR2: SGHTA, FQGTGA. This CDR3 contains 15 residues. Trimming left V 0 bases short and J 3 bases short, with 10 bases between. As DNA, the CDR3 is TGTGCCAGCAGCTTAACGACGGAGGGAACAGATACGCAGTATTTT. Translated: CASSLTTEGTDTQYF. Full variable domain (outside the CDR3, taken from reference TRBV7-3 and TRBJ2-3): GAGVSQTPSNKVTEKGKYVELRCDPISGHTALYWYRQSLGQGPEFLIYFQGTGAADDSGLPNDRFFAVRPEGSVSTLKIQRTERGDSAVYLCASSLTTEGTDTQYFGPGTRLTVL.

This clone appeared once. The CDR3 loop is CASSQGQGSNSPLHF. The CDR3, as DNA: TGTGCCAGCAGCCAAGGGCAGGGGAGCAATTCACCCCTCCACTTT. The chain uses TRBV3-1 (or the pseudogene TRBV3-2) and TRBJ1-6; D possibly corresponds to TRBD1 (6 bases). CDR1 is LGHDT and CDR2 is YNNKEL in the germline V gene (reference sequence). V shed 1 base and J shed 7 bases, with 11 bases lying between them. The CDR3 sequence is 15 residues long.

The chain links TRBV7-3 to TRBJ2-3; weak D call: TRBD1 (6 bases). The ends were cut back, 2 bases at V and 2 bases at J, with 11 bases in the middle. The V gene's germline CDR1 is SGHTA and CDR2 FQGTGA. The CDR3 runs to 15 residues. The CDR3 loop reads CASSLGQGFTDTQYF. CDR3 bases: TGTGCCAGCAGCTTAGGGCAGGGGTTCACAGATACGCAGTATTTT.

In DNA form, the CDR3 reads TGTGCCAGCAGTTTAACCGGGTCTGGGGCCAACGTCCTGACTTTC. Protein: CASSLTGSGANVLTF. This chain connects TRBV28 to TRBJ2-6; no definite D call. Trimming left V 2 bases short and J 1 base short, with 6 bases between. The CDR3 is made up of 15 amino acids. Germline V lookup: CDR1 MDHEN, CDR2 SYDVKM.

About this clone: Different DNA sequences within this sample yield the same CDR3. V is TRBV19 and J is TRBJ1-5; the D gene is possibly TRBD1 (6 bases). Looked up from germline, CDR1 is LNHDA and CDR2 is SQIVND (reference sequence). V was trimmed by 3 bases and J by 4 bases, leaving 10 bases between them. This CDR3 spans 14 amino acids. CDR3 region: CASSIRQGNQPQHF. The CDR3 nucleotides are TGTGCCAGTAGTATCCGGCAGGGGAATCAGCCCCAGCATTTT.

The rearrangement joins TRBV12-3 or TRBV12-4 to TRBJ2-3; D call uncertain. The CDR3 contains 13 residues. Between the trimmed V and J ends, which lost 3 bases and 5 bases, there was a span of 9 bases. The CDR3 bases are TGTGCCAGCAGTTTTCAGATGAAAGATACGCAGTATTTT. Protein product: CASSFQMKDTQYF.

The chain combines TRBV27 with TRBJ2-7; 8 bases are a match to TRBD2. Germline trimming cut 3 bases from V and 3 bases from J; bases unmatched to any gene: 1. The CDR3 is made up of 13 amino acids. Per germline, CDR1 MNHEY and CDR2 SMNVEV (reference sequence). The CDR3 nucleotides read TGTGCCAGCAGTTTTCGGGGGGGCTACGAGCAGTACTTC. This encodes CASSFRGGYEQYF.

This clone was seen once. The gene calls are TRBV7-2 and TRBJ2-3; TRBD2 matches at 11 bases. Germline CDR1 reads SGHTA; CDR2 reads FQGNSA. The CDR3 has 15 residues. Trimming cost V 2 bases and J 5 bases; bases outside gene matches: 3. In nucleotides, the CDR3 is TGTGCCAGCAGCTTAACTAGCGGGGGACGAGATACGCAGTATTTT. As protein: CASSLTSGGRDTQYF.

This clone was detected only once. The DNA of the CDR3 is TGTGCCAGCAGCCCTTGGGGACTAGCGGCAGGCCAAGAGACCCAGTACTTC. Its translation is CASSPWGLAAGQETQYF. The rearrangement uses TRBV7-8 and TRBJ2-5; 11 nucleotides line up with TRBD2. V trimming: 5 bases; J trimming: 1 base; junction bases outside the gene matches: 9. CDR1 and CDR2 (germline): SGHVS, FQNEAQ. The CDR3 runs to 17 residues.

This rearrangement joins TRBV9 to TRBJ1-1; the D gene is possibly TRBD1 (5 bases). The V gene lost 0 bases and the J gene lost 0 bases, with 15 bases spanning the gap. Germline-derived CDR1 and CDR2 are SGDLS and YYNGEE. The CDR3 extends over 17 amino acids. The CDR3 loop reads CASSVAGGGLMNTEAFF. CDR3 in DNA: TGTGCCAGCAGCGTAGCTGGGGGGGGATTAATGAACACTGAAGCTTTCTTT.

The chain carries TRBV19 and TRBJ2-1; 10 positions match TRBD2. The CDR3 has 18 residues. Germline CDR1 reads LNHDA; CDR2 reads SQIVND (reference sequence). The trim removed 3 bases at V and 5 bases at J, leaving 13 bases unmatched. CDR3: CASSINGWRAGGHNEQFF. DNA of the CDR3: TGTGCCAGTAGTATTAATGGATGGCGAGCGGGGGGGCACAATGAGCAGTTCTTC.

The rearrangement links TRBV9 to TRBJ1-1; possible D gene TRBD1, 6 bases. CDR1 is SGDLS and CDR2 is YYNGEE in the germline V gene. The CDR3 is 18 residues long. V was shortened by 0 bases and J by 5 bases, with 23 bases between the two germline ends. The CDR3 sequence: CASSVGGSLGAKGTEAFF. The CDR3 bases are TGTGCCAGCAGCGTAGGTGGGTCCCTGGGGGCTAAGGGGACTGAAGCTTTCTTT.

The CDR3 coding sequence is TGCGCCAGCAGTCGGGGGACAGGCAAGGACGCCAGCTCCTACAATGAGCAGTTCTTC. Encoded protein: CASSRGTGKDASSYNEQFF. V is TRBV23-1 and J is TRBJ2-1; 8 bases fit TRBD1. TRBV23-1 is labeled an ORF, and its function is uncertain. V dropped 4 bases and J dropped 0; count of bases not matched to a gene: 14. The CDR3 length is 19 residues.